This TCR beta chain was found in a study of regulatory T cells in long-lasting Graves disease. The V and J ends lost 1 base and 4 bases respectively, with 4 bases between them. CDR1 is SEHNR, CDR2 FQNEAQ, per germline (reference sequence). This CDR3 comprises 12 residues. This clonotype has a count of ten or more. Time point given: newly diagnosed GD, antithyroid drugs for less than 3 months. Construction of the TCR library relied on RNA isolated from PBMCs. Diagnosis followed American Thyroid Association guidelines for Graves' disease. With iRepertoire HTBI primers and Arm-PCR of CDR3 regions, TCR beta libraries were built. Using its own MiXCR run on the multiplex PCR reads, TCRdb lists one record per CDR3 protein. The data contain 250,000 or so distinct CDR3 sequences, 20% to 25% of them singletons.

Sequenced here: peripheral blood mononuclear cells (PBMCs), sampled at new diagnosis, from a patient treated with antithyroid drugs. The sequence was obtained from a female donor with Graves disease. This chain uses TRBV7-9 with TRBJ1-2, with unresolved D. The chain's CDR3 is CASSLEGYGYTF. CDR3 coding DNA: TGTGCCAGCAGCTTAGAGGGCTATGGCTACACCTTC.